This T cell receptor beta chain appears in the sequencing data of a study of blood T cell repertoires in COVID-19 (dated by TCRdb to about 2020). For the wider study: Samples covering the acute and convalescent phases of COVID-19 were provided by collaborators in the United States, Italy and Spain. The dataset comprised deeply sampled blood TCRbeta repertoires from subjects exposed to, actively infected with, or recovered from COVID-19. Where available, HLA class I and class II types were taken from metadata supplied by the sample provider and were not determined by assay-based typing. The repertoires were released in a freely available public database intended as a resource for research on the immune response to SARS-CoV-2. Samples came from the ongoing ImmuneRACE study (first 160 participants) plus 1,254 subjects from 6 global collaborators. The prospective study material was composed of cDNA or gDNA derived from T cells, B-cell-depleted T cells, or PBMCs. The sample metadata nearly always contained a de-identified subject ID, COVID-19 status, age in years and sex.

A remark on this clone: Its target antigen remains unknown. Base qualities were left out, and no much larger clone turns up one base away.

Cut back by 0 bases and 1 base, the V and J ends lie 6 bases apart. CDR1 is given as SGHTA and CDR2 as FQGNSA, both from the germline V gene. From the cysteine up to the phenylalanine, the CDR3 has a length of 14 residues. The kept DNA is CDR3 alone, 42 bases in frame from the first base. Overall study results and their limits: Clinical and demographic metadata were provided uncurated, with the amount varying by source and participant.

Each collaborating institution followed its own protocols to collect whole blood in K2EDTA tubes. Collaborator samples were shipped for TCRbeta analysis as frozen whole blood, isolated PBMCs, or DNA extracted from either sample type. The immunoSEQ Assay, a bias-controlled multiplex PCR, was used to amplify TCRbeta CDR3 regions from genomic DNA. The published analysis was carried out like this. The number of nucleated cells in each sample was estimated from the amplification of reference gene primers within the assay. To quantify the absolute abundance of each unique TCRbeta CDR3 rearrangement, sequence reads were collapsed and filtered. Productive Simpson clonality was computed per sample as the square root of Simpson's diversity index over productive rearrangements. Not all clones reach the TCRdb copy of this immuneACCESS table, which keeps in-frame sequences only. Checked studies attribute under half of the gap to unresolved V genes and leave the rest unexplained. For V, J and clone size, that table is used; D and trimming come from the DNA. In all, the sample holds around 84,000 clones, and around 87% of those were seen once. Of the sample, roughly 8% is held by the ten largest clones.

Sequencing was performed on peripheral blood. The V and J segments used are TRBV7-2 and TRBJ1-1; no D gene call is confident. The receptor's source is a man of 80 years or more with active or convalescent COVID-19. The DNA sequence is TGTGCCAGCAGCTTAGCCTCAGGGAACACTGAAGCTTTCTTT. It translates as CASSLASGNTEAFF.